The 4 T cell receptor beta chains below come from one sample, sequenced in a study of blood T cell repertoires in COVID-19. Clones were read by immunoSEQ multiplex PCR, and TCRdb kept only the in-frame ones, dropping some. The sample has over 200,000 clones, approximately 91% seen once; the top ten hold 2.7%. Sequenced material: peripheral blood. These TCRs come from a woman aged 55-69 years with acute or convalescent COVID-19.

The rearrangement links TRBV2 to TRBJ2-4, with 11 bases aligning to TRBD2. Per germline, CDR1 SNHLY and CDR2 FYNNEI. V was clipped by 2 bases and J by 7 bases; unmatched bases: 4. The CDR3 loop spans 15 amino acids. The CDR3 DNA is TGTGCCAGCAGTGAACTAGCGGGAGGTGGCAACATTCAGTACTTC. Amino acid sequence: CASSELAGGGNIQYF.

The chain links TRBV6-5 to TRBJ1-1; D is perhaps TRBD1 (5 bases). The CDR3 extends over 14 amino acids. The germline CDR1 and CDR2 sequences are MNHEY and SVGAGI. V dropped 4 bases and J dropped 0 bases, with 9 bases sitting between them. Here the CDR3 DNA reads TGTGCCAGCAGTTCGACAGTTATGAACACTGAAGCTTTCTTT. Encoded protein: CASSSTVMNTEAFF.

This chain connects TRBV4-3 to TRBJ1-1; D gene ambiguous. The ends were cut back, 0 bases at V and 1 base at J, with 6 bases in the middle. There are 14 residues in the CDR3. Germline V gene data show CDR1 as LGHNA and CDR2 as YSLEER. Written as DNA, the CDR3 is TGCGCCAGCAGCCAAGAGAGATCGAACACTGAAGCTTTCTTT. Its translation: CASSQERSNTEAFF.

This clone was observed a few times. The chain uses TRBV7-2 and TRBJ1-2; a possible D gene is TRBD1 (5 bases). The V gene's germline CDR1 is SGHTA and CDR2 FQGNSA. The CDR3 contains 13 residues. Trimming pared 6 bases from V and 6 bases from J, leaving 14 bases between. CDR3 in amino acids: CASSLLYRNGYTF. CDR3 DNA: TGTGCCAGCAGTCTCTTATACAGGAATGGCTACACCTTC.